Listed below are T cell receptor beta chains from one sample, sequenced in a study of CD8 T cell repertoires and HIV-1 epitope variants. These receptors have no identified antigens. Sequencing was performed with immunoSEQ multiplex PCR; in TCRdb, only in-frame clones are kept and a portion is missing. Among about 5,500 clones listed, just under 70% were seen once. The specimen sequenced was cultured CD8+ T cells derived from PBMCs. These receptors all come from a male donor with HIV. CDR3s include the opening cysteine and the closing phenylalanine or tryptophan. A D gene is named only where the DNA matches it firmly. Clone size is given for some rows only: seen once, a few or many times, or a class if the clone is expanded.

-,TRBV5-1,14,TRBJ1-1,-,TGCGCCAGCAGCTTGGCCACAGGCGGAACTGAAGCTTTCTTT,CASSLATGGTEAFF
-,TRBV30,14,TRBJ2-2,-,TGTGCCTGGAGTGTATTGGGGGACACCGGGGAGCTGTTTTTT,CAWSVLGDTGELFF
-,TRBV19,12,TRBJ1-2,-,TGTGCCAGTGGACCGCCCAACTATGGCTACACCTTC,CASGPPNYGYTF
-,TRBV4-2,18,TRBJ2-1,TRBD2,TGTGCCAGCAGCCAAGTTTCTGTCGCCAGGACTAGGGACAATGAGCAGTTCTTC,CASSQVSVARTRDNEQFF
-,TRBV5-1,12,TRBJ1-2,-,TGCGCCAGCAGCCTCGGGGGCGGGGGCTACACCTTC,CASSLGGGGYTF
-,TRBV6-5,15,TRBJ2-1,-,TGTGCCAGCAGTTACGCTAGGTCCTCTCTCAATGAGCAGTTCTTC,CASSYARSSLNEQFF
-,TRBV2,14,TRBJ2-7,-,TGTGCCAGCAGCCGCTCGGGTGGTACGGACGAGCAGTACTTC,CASSRSGGTDEQYF
-,TRBV2,14,TRBJ2-7,-,TGTGCCAGCAGTTCAGATGTCTCGGCCTACGAGCAGTACTTC,CASSSDVSAYEQYF
-,TRBV11-2,15,TRBJ2-5,TRBD2,TGTGCCAGCAGCCCCGCAGGGCGGGGGAGCGAGACCCAGTACTTC,CASSPAGRGSETQYF
few,TRBV6-5,15,TRBJ2-3,-,TGTGCCAGCAGTCCCTACAGGGCGGGCACAGATACGCAGTATTTT,CASSPYRAGTDTQYF
-,TRBV2,14,TRBJ2-5,-,TGTGCCAGCCGGGGACGGCTTCTCCAAGAGACCCAGTACTTC,CASRGRLLQETQYF
few,TRBV28,13,TRBJ1-1,-,TGTGCCTCCGGCCGGGAGATGAACACTGAAGCTTTCTTT,CASGREMNTEAFF
-,TRBV10-3,16,TRBJ1-3,-,TGTGCCATCAGTCCTGAGCCACCTAAAGCTGGAAACACCATATATTTT,CAISPEPPKAGNTIYF
-,TRBV13,15,TRBJ2-7,-,TGTGCCAGCAGCTTCTCCGTCTCGCTGGGAAACGAGCAGTACTTC,CASSFSVSLGNEQYF
-,TRBV11-2,14,TRBJ1-3,-,TGTGCCAGCAGCTCGGCAGGGGCTGGAAACACCATATATTTT,CASSSAGAGNTIYF
-,TRBV5-5,15,TRBJ2-5,TRBD2,TGTGCCAGCAGCTTTTCTAGCGGGGGGCAAGAGACCCAGTACTTC,CASSFSSGGQETQYF
-,TRBV7-9,13,TRBJ1-3,-,TGTGCCAGCAGGGGAGGGTCTGGAAACACCATATATTTT,CASRGGSGNTIYF
-,TRBV7-6,14,TRBJ2-1,TRBD2,TGTGCCAGCAGCTTGGGCGGGAGAGGCGATGAGCAGTTCTTC,CASSLGGRGDEQFF
-,TRBV15,17,TRBJ2-3,TRBD1,TGTGCCACCAGCCATCTTACCGGGACAGGGGTCGGAGATACGCAGTATTTT,CATSHLTGTGVGDTQYF
-,TRBV9,14,TRBJ2-7,TRBD1,TGTGCCAGCAGCGTAGGCGGGACAGGGTACGAGCAGTACTTC,CASSVGGTGYEQYF
once,TRBV9,13,TRBJ1-3,-,TGTGCCAGCAGCCCCTTCTCTGGAAACACCATATATTTT,CASSPFSGNTIYF
once,TRBV6-1,14,TRBJ2-7,-,TGTGCCAGCAGTGAATTGGCAGGGGAGAGCGAGCAGTACTTC,CASSELAGESEQYF
few,TRBV28,13,TRBJ2-3,-,TGTGCCAGCAGTTTAAGGTTCTCAGATACGCAGTATTTT,CASSLRFSDTQYF
-,TRBV7-8,19,TRBJ2-3,TRBD2,TGTGCCAGCAGCTTAGACGCTAGCGGGAGGGCCGTAGACACAGATACGCAGTATTTT,CASSLDASGRAVDTDTQYF
-,TRBV5-6,17,TRBJ1-2,TRBD1,TGTGCCAGCAGCTCCCAAATTGGGGGACAGTCTAACTATGGCTACACCTTC,CASSSQIGGQSNYGYTF
-,TRBV28,16,TRBJ2-1,-,TGTGCCAGCAGTTTTCCACCCGGGGCCGAATACAATGAGCAGTTCTTC,CASSFPPGAEYNEQFF
-,TRBV5-4,13,TRBJ2-7,-,TGTGCCAGCAGCTTCGGACAGTCTGGCGAGCAGTACTTC,CASSFGQSGEQYF
once,TRBV29-1,13,TRBJ2-2,-,TGCAGCGTTGGACGTCCGAACACCGGGGAGCTGTTTTTT,CSVGRPNTGELFF
once,TRBV7-6,15,TRBJ1-6,TRBD1,TGTGCCAGCAGCTTAGGGGAGGGGGCCAGTTCACCCCTCCACTTT,CASSLGEGASSPLHF
-,TRBV5-4,14,TRBJ1-2,-,TGTGCCAGCAGCGAGACGGGGTCTAACTATGGCTACACCTTC,CASSETGSNYGYTF
-,TRBV6-5,14,TRBJ2-3,-,TGTGCCAGCAGTTACGATGAGGGGACAGATACGCAGTATTTT,CASSYDEGTDTQYF
-,TRBV5-5,18,TRBJ2-2,TRBD2,TGTGCCAGCAGCGTTGCCCCCCTAGCGGGGGGGAGGACCGGGGAGCTGTTTTTT,CASSVAPLAGGRTGELFF
-,TRBV28,15,TRBJ2-2,-,TGTGCCAGCAGCCTCCGGGGAGTGCGGGGCGGGGAGCTGTTTTTT,CASSLRGVRGGELFF
-,TRBV7-8,15,TRBJ2-7,TRBD2,TGTGCCAGCAGCTACAGCGGGATAAGCTCCTACGAGCAGTACTTC,CASSYSGISSYEQYF
few,TRBV10-1,11,TRBJ2-7,-,TGCGCCACCCGGGTTGACTACGAGCAGTACTTC,CATRVDYEQYF
-,TRBV7-9,15,TRBJ1-1,-,TGTGCCAGCAGCTTACAACAGGGCCCTGACACTGAAGCTTTCTTT,CASSLQQGPDTEAFF
-,TRBV7-9,13,TRBJ2-7,-,TGTGCCAGCAGCTCGGACCCTCAGCCCGAGCAGTACTTC,CASSSDPQPEQYF
-,TRBV7-9,12,TRBJ2-2,-,TGTGCCAGCAGCTTAGCGTCCGGGGAGCTGTTTTTT,CASSLASGELFF
-,TRBV6-5,14,TRBJ2-7,-,TGTGCCAGCAGCCCCGGGGCGATTACCTACGAGCAGTACTTC,CASSPGAITYEQYF
-,TRBV6-1,15,TRBJ2-7,TRBD1,TGTGCCAGCAGTGAAAGGGACAGGGGGATATACGAGCAGTACTTC,CASSERDRGIYEQYF
-,TRBV19,13,TRBJ2-2,-,TGTGCCGACAGGACTACGAACACCGGGGAGCTGTTTTTT,CADRTTNTGELFF
-,TRBV12-5,15,TRBJ1-2,-,TGTGCTAGTGGTTTGGCCAGGACGGAAGACTATGGCTACACCTTC,CASGLARTEDYGYTF
-,TRBV4-1,11,TRBJ2-1,-,TGCGCCAGCAGCCTCGGGAATGAGCAGTTCTTC,CASSLGNEQFF
-,TRBV10-3,14,TRBJ1-1,-,TGTGCCATCAGTGAGAACTTCGAGGGCACTGAAGCTTTCTTT,CAISENFEGTEAFF
-,TRBV6-5,11,TRBJ1-1,-,TGTGCCAGCAGGGCGGGAGGCGAAACTTTCTTT,CASRAGGETFF
few,TRBV30,14,TRBJ1-1,-,TGTGCCTGGAGTGTAATAAAGGGGAACACTGAAGCTTTCTTT,CAWSVIKGNTEAFF
-,TRBV27,13,TRBJ2-7,-,TGTGCCAGCAGTCTCGGACAGCCCTACGAGCAGTACTTC,CASSLGQPYEQYF
-,TRBV27,15,TRBJ2-7,TRBD1,TGTGCCAGCAGTTTAGTCGGGACAGGCTATTACGAGCAGTACTTC,CASSLVGTGYYEQYF
-,TRBV7-9,14,TRBJ2-7,-,TGTGCCAGCAGCTTTCCTGGGGCAGTCTACGAGCAGTACTTC,CASSFPGAVYEQYF